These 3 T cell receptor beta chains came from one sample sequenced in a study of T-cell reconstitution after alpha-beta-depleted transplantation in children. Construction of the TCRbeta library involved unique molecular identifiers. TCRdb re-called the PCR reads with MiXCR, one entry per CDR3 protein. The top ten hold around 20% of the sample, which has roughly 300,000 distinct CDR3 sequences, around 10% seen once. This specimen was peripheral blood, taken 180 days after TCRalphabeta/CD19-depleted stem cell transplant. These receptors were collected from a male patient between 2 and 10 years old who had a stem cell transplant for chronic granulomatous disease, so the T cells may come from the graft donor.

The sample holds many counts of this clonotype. CDR3 DNA sequence: TGTGCCAGCAGCCTCGGGACATCCTACAATGAGCAGTTCTTC. It encodes CASSLGTSYNEQFF. V gene TRBV7-6 combines with J gene TRBJ2-1; perhaps TRBD1 as D (6 bases). The CDR3 is 14 amino acids. Germline V gene data show CDR1 as SGHVS and CDR2 as FNYEAQ. The V end was cut by 5 bases, the J end by 1 base, with 9 bases between.

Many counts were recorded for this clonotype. This chain's CDR3 is CASSLVDYGYTF. Written as DNA, the CDR3 is TGTGCCAGCAGCCTAGTTGACTATGGCTACACCTTC. The genes are TRBV12-3 or TRBV12-4 and TRBJ1-2, with D unresolved. The V end lost 6 bases, the J end lost 3 bases, and 8 bases lay between the germline ends. The CDR3 length is 12 residues.

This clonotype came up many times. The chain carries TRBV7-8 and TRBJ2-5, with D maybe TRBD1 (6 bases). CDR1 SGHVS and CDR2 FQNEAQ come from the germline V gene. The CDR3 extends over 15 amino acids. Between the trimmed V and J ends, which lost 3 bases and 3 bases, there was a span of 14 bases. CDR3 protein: CASSFGQGNKETQYF. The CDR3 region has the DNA TGTGCCAGCAGCTTCGGCCAGGGGAATAAAGAGACCCAGTACTTC.